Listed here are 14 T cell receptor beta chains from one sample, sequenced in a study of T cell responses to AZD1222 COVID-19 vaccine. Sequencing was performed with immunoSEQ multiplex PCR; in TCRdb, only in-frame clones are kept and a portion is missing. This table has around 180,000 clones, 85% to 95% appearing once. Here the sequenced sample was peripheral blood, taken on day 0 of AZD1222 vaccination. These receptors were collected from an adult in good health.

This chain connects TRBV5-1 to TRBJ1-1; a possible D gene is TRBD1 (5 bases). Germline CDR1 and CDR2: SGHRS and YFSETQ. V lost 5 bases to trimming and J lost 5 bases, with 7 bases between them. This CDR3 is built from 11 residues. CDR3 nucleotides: TGCGCCAGCAGATGGGGGACTGAAGCTTTCTTT. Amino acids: CASRWGTEAFF.

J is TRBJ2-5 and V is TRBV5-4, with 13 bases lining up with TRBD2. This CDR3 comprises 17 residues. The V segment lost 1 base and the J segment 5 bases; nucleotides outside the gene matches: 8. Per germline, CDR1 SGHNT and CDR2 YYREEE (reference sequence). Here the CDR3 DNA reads TGTGCCAGCAGCTTGAGGACTAGCGGGGGCCTGGGGGAGACCCAGTACTTC. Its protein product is CASSLRTSGGLGETQYF.

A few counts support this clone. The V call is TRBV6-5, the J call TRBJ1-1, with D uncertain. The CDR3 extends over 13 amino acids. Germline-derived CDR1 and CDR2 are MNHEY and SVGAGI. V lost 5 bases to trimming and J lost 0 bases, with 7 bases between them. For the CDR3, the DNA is TGTGCCAGCAGTCTTGGAGTGAACACTGAAGCTTTCTTT. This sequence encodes CASSLGVNTEAFF.

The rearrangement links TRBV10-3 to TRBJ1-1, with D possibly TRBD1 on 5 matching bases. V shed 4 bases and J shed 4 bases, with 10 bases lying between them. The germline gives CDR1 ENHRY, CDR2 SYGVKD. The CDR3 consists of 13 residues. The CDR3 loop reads CAISGQGSTEAFF. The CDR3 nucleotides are TGTGCCATCAGTGGGCAGGGTAGCACTGAAGCTTTCTTT.

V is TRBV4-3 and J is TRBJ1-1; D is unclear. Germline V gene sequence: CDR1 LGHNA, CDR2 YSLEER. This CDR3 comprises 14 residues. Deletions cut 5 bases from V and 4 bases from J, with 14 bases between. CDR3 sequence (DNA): TGCGCCAGCAGCGTTACCGTGCGGGGCACTGAAGCTTTCTTT. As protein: CASSVTVRGTEAFF.

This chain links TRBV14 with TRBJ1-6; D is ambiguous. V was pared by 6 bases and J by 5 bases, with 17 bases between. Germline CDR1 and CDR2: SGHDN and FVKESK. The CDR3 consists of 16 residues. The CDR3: CASRPTGGGNNSPLHF. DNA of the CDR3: TGTGCCAGCAGACCGACTGGAGGTGGGAATAATTCACCCCTCCACTTT.

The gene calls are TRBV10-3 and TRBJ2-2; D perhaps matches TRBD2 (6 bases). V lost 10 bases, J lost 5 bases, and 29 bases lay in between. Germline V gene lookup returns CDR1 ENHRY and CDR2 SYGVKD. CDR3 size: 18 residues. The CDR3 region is CATSFRDFRETITGELFF. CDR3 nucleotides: TGTGCCACGAGCTTCCGGGACTTCCGAGAAACTATTACCGGGGAGCTGTTTTTT.

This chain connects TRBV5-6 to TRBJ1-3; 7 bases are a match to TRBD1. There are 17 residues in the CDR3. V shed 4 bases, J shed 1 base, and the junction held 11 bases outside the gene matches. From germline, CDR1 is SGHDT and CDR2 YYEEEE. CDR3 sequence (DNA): TGTGCCAGCAGCCCCTTAGGACAGGATTCATCTGGAAACACCATATATTTT. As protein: CASSPLGQDSSGNTIYF.

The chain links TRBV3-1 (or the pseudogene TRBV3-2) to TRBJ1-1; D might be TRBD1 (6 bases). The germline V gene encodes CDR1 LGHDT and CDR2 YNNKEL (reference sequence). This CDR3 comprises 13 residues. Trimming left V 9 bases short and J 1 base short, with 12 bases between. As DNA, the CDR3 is TGTGCCAGTAGACAGGCCCAGAACACTGAAGCTTTCTTT. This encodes CASRQAQNTEAFF.

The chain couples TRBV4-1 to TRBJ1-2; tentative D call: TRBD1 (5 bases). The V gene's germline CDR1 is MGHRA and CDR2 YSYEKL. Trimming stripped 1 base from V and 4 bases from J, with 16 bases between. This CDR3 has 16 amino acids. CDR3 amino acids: CASSQVGTDKIYGYTF. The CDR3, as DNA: TGCGCCAGCAGCCAAGTTGGGACGGACAAGATCTATGGCTACACCTTC.

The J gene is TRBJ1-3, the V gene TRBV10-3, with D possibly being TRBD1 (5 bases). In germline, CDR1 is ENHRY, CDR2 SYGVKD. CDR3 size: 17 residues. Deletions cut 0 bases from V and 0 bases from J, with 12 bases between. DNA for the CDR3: TGTGCCATCAGTGAGTCTTTAGTCGGGGGCTCTGGAAACACCATATATTTT. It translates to CAISESLVGGSGNTIYF.

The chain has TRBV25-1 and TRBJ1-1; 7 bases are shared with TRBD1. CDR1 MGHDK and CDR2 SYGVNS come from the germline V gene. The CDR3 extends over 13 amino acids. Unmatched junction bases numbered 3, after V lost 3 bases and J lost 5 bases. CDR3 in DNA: TGTGCCAGCAGTGACTCGGACAGGACTGAAGCTTTCTTT. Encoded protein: CASSDSDRTEAFF.

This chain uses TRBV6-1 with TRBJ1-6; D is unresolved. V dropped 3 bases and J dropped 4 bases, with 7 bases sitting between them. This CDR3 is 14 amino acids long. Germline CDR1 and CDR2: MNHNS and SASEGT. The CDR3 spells CASSDWQYNSPLHF. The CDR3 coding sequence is TGTGCCAGCAGTGATTGGCAGTATAATTCACCCCTCCACTTT.

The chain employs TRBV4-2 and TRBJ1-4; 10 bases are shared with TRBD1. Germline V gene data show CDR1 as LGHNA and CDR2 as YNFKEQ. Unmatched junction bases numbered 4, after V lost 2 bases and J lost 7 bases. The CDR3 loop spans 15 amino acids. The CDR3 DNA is TGTGCCAGCAGCCAATCGGACAGGGGGACTGAAAAACTGTTTTTT. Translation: CASSQSDRGTEKLFF.